Presented here are 16 T cell receptor beta chains from one specimen sequenced in a study of tumor-infiltrating lymphocytes in primary liver carcinoma. From 500 ng of total RNA, TCR beta-specific cDNA was reverse-transcribed using a constant-region primer. Libraries of TCR beta came from three nested multiplex PCR rounds with slightly modified ARM-PCR. TRBV1-TRBV30 forward primers paired with a C-beta reverse primer were used in the first two PCR rounds, which ran roughly 9 cycles each. From the multiplex PCR reads, TCRdb called clonotypes with MiXCR, one entry per CDR3 protein. This table has about 330,000 distinct CDR3 sequences, approximately 64% appearing once. Alongside blood RNA obtained from unsorted whole blood, germline DNA was also extracted. The source material was peripheral blood. These receptor sequences come from a man aged 35-49 years with primary liver carcinoma and hepatitis B virus infection.

The chain couples TRBV11-1 to TRBJ2-7; possible D gene TRBD2, 6 bases. Trimming left V 1 base short and J 3 bases short, with 13 bases between. The CDR3 has 15 residues. CDR1 is SGHAT, CDR2 FQDESV, per germline (reference sequence). The CDR3: CASSLGTIGNYEQYF. In DNA, the CDR3 is TGTGCCAGCAGCTTAGGGACTATCGGGAACTACGAGCAGTACTTC.

This clonotype occurred a few times. V gene TRBV5-1 combines with J gene TRBJ2-1, with 8 nucleotides matching TRBD1. Germline-derived CDR1 and CDR2 are SGHRS and YFSETQ. The CDR3 covers 11 residues. V lost 0 bases and J lost 16; bases outside the gene matches: 3. The CDR3 loop is CASSLGTGYFF. As DNA, the CDR3 is TGCGCCAGCAGCTTGGGGACAGGGTACTTCTTC.

The chain joins TRBV11-2 to TRBJ2-7; D may be TRBD1 (5 bases). Germline V gene sequence: CDR1 SGHAT, CDR2 FQNNGV. Between the trimmed V and J ends, which lost 5 bases and 3 bases, there was a span of 20 bases. The CDR3 totals 16 residues. CDR3 in amino acids: CASSLVTAGLGYEQYF. For the CDR3, the DNA is TGTGCCAGCAGCCTAGTAACGGCAGGGCTAGGCTACGAGCAGTACTTC.

Concerning this clonotype itself: An end of the junction does not agree with germline; a read error may underlie this. The V gene is TRBV6-1, the J gene TRBJ1-2; the D gene is possibly TRBD1 (5 bases). The V gene's germline CDR1 is MNHNS and CDR2 SASEGT. The CDR3 has 13 residues. CDR3 DNA sequence: TGTGCCAGTAGCCCAGACAGCGAGTATGTCTACACCTTC. Translation gives CASSPDSEYVYTF.

The J gene is TRBJ2-7, the V gene TRBV12-3 or TRBV12-4; D call uncertain. With 6 bases removed from V and 2 bases from J, the gap between germline ends came to 17 bases. There are 15 residues in the CDR3. This CDR3 reads CASRKAARAPYEQYF. In DNA, the CDR3 is TGTGCCAGCAGAAAGGCGGCCCGAGCGCCCTACGAGCAGTACTTC.

On this clonotype: A junction boundary mismatches the germline segment, possibly from a read error. CDR3 bases: TGTGCCGGCAGTTACAGTCGACAGGGCGGTAGGACAGGTACGCAGTATTTT. Encoded protein: CAGSYSRQGGRTGTQYF. The chain uses TRBV6-5 and TRBJ2-3, with 7 bases fitting TRBD1. Germline values: CDR1 MNHEY, CDR2 SVGAGI. This CDR3 region has 17 residues.

This clonotype was observed a few times. The DNA of the CDR3 is TGCGCCAGCAGCCCATTGCGGGGAAACTACGAGCAGTACTTC. Translated, it gives CASSPLRGNYEQYF. The chain is built from TRBV5-1 and TRBJ2-7, with D possibly matching TRBD2 (6 bases). Per the germline V gene, CDR1 is SGHRS and CDR2 is YFSETQ. The V and J ends lost 4 bases and 3 bases respectively, with 14 bases between them. The CDR3 covers 14 residues.

In its sample, this clonotype was seen many times. This CDR3 is missing its conserved last phenylalanine or tryptophan, likely due to a read error. The rearrangement joins TRBV11-3 to TRBJ1-1, with unresolved D. V was clipped by 4 bases and J by 5 bases, with 8 bases between them. Germline CDR1 reads SGHNT; CDR2 reads YENEEA. The CDR3 is 12 amino acids. In nucleotides, the CDR3 is TGTGCCAGCAGCTCCGACACGACTGAAGCTTTCTCT. Translation gives CASSSDTTEAFS.

The V call is TRBV6-1, the J call TRBJ2-3; D might be TRBD1 (5 bases). The CDR3 is made up of 12 amino acids. Germline V CDR1 and CDR2: MNHNS, SASEGT. Deletions cut 3 bases from V and 8 bases from J, with 9 bases between. In DNA form, the CDR3 reads TGTGCCAGCAGTGACAGGGTGGCTACGCAGTATTTT. It specifies CASSDRVATQYF.

This clonotype appeared many times. The J gene is TRBJ2-5, the V gene TRBV11-2; 16 bases map to TRBD2. The CDR3 consists of 18 residues. V shed 1 base and J 5 bases; nucleotides not matched to a gene: 7. Germline V gene data show CDR1 as SGHAT and CDR2 as FQNNGV. The DNA of the CDR3 is TGTGCCAGCAGCTTAGCGGTGGGACTAGCGGGAGGGGAGGAGACCCAGTACTTC. This encodes CASSLAVGLAGGEETQYF.

This chain joins TRBV7-9 and TRBJ2-7, with TRBD1 identical over 9 bases. Per the germline V gene, CDR1 is SEHNR and CDR2 is FQNEAQ (reference sequence). CDR3 length: 17 residues. V trimming: 0 bases; J trimming: 6 bases; junction bases outside the gene matches: 12. The CDR3 loop is CASSLARGTGREGEQYF. CDR3 DNA: TGTGCCAGCAGCTTAGCCCGCGGGACAGGGAGAGAGGGCGAGCAGTACTTC. Using reference TRBV7-9 and TRBJ2-7 for the parts outside the CDR3, the full variable domain is DTGVSQNPRHKITKRGQNVTFRCDPISEHNRLYWYRQTLGQGPEFLTYFQNEAQLEKSRLLSDRFSAERPKGSFSTLEIQRTEQGDSAMYLCASSLARGTGREGEQYFGPGTRLTVT.

The chain employs TRBV11-3 and TRBJ2-1, with 7 bases lining up with TRBD2. The trim removed 1 base at V and 3 bases at J, leaving 3 bases unmatched. The CDR3 extends over 15 amino acids. Germline V CDR1 and CDR2: SGHNT, YENEEA. The CDR3 loop is CASSLVSGLYNEQFF. The CDR3, as DNA: TGTGCCAGCAGCTTAGTTAGCGGGCTCTACAATGAGCAGTTCTTC.

As to this clonotype: This may come from a read error, since a much larger clone is one base off. The rearrangement links TRBV6-2 or TRBV6-3 to TRBJ2-1, with D maybe TRBD1 (5 bases). The CDR3 has 18 amino acids. The germline V gene encodes CDR1 MNHEY and CDR2 SVGEGT. V was cut by 2 bases and J by 8 bases, with 25 bases left in between. The CDR3 sequence is CASSYGANPAPYNYEQFF. The CDR3 coding sequence is TGTGCCAGCAGTTACGGGGCTAACCCCGCCCCCTACAATTATGAGCAGTTCTTC.

On this clonotype: As the CDR3 is not closed by the conserved phenylalanine or tryptophan, this likely results from a read error. The chain couples TRBV4-1 to TRBJ2-7, with D perhaps TRBD1 (6 bases). Germline lookup yields CDR1 MGHRA and CDR2 YSYEKL. The CDR3 runs to 13 residues. CDR3 loop: CASSQNRVHEQYI. Written as DNA, the CDR3 is TGCGCCAGCAGCCAAAACAGGGTCCACGAACAGTACATC.

The sample holds a few counts of this clonotype. One base away lies a much larger clone, so this may be a sequencing read error. The chain links TRBV4-3 to TRBJ1-1; D remains unclear. The CDR3 loop spans 14 amino acids. Deletions cut 1 base from V and 4 bases from J, with 10 bases between. CDR1 and CDR2 (germline): LGHNA, YSLEER. This CDR3 reads CASSQGGYATEAFF. The CDR3 region has the DNA TGCGCCAGCAGCCAAGGAGGATACGCCACTGAAGCTTTCTTT.

This clonotype showed up many times. The V and J genes are TRBV11-2 and TRBJ2-6; D uncertain. Germline CDR1 SGHAT, CDR2 FQNNGV. The germline V and J ends were trimmed by 1 base and 5 bases, with 12 bases remaining between them. The CDR3 contains 16 residues. The CDR3 loop is CASSLVASSWANVLTF. The CDR3 bases are TGTGCCAGCAGCTTAGTGGCTAGTAGCTGGGCCAACGTCCTGACTTTC.